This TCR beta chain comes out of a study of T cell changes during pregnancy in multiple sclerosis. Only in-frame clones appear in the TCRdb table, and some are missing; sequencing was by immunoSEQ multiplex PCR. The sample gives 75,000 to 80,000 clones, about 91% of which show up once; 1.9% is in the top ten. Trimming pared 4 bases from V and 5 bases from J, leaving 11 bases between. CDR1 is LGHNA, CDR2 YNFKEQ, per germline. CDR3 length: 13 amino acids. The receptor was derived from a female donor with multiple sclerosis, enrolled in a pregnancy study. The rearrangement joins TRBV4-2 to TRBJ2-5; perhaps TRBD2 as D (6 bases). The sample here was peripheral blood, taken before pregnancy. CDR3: CASSREDGETQYF. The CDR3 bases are TGTGCCAGCAGCCGGGAGGACGGGGAGACCCAGTACTTC.